The entry below gives a single TCR beta chain sequence along with its context. This specimen belongs to a study of blood T cell repertoires in COVID-19. Measured with immunoSEQ multiplex PCR; TCRdb has only the in-frame clones, and not every one. In the table there are about 130,000 clones, roughly 80% of which are singletons. The CDR3 is made up of 12 amino acids. The V gene end was trimmed by 7 bases and the J gene end by 7 bases; junction bases not matched to a gene: 5. Germline V gene sequence: CDR1 SQVTM, CDR2 ANQGSEA. The sequence was obtained from a woman in her forties or fifties with acute or convalescent COVID-19. This chain joins TRBV29-1 and TRBJ1-5, with 9 bases fitting TRBD1. The sequenced sample consisted of peripheral blood. DNA for the CDR3: TGCAGCGCCGGGACAGGGCAGCAGCCCCAGCATTTT. It encodes CSAGTGQQPQHF.